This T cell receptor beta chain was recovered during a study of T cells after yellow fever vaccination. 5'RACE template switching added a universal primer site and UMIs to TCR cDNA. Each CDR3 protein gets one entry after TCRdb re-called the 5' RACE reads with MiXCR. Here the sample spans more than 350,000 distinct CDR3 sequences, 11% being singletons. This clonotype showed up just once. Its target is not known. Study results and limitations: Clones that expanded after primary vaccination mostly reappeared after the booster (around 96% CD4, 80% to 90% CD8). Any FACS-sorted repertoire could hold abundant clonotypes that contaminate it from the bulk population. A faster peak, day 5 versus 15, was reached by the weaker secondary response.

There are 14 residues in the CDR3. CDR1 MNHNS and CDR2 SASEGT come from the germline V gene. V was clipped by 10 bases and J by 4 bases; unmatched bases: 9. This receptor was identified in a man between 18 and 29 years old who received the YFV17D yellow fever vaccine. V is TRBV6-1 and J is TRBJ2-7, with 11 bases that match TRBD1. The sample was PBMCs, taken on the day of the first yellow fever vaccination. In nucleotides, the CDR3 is TGTGCCAACAAGACCGGGACAGGGGGTTACGAGCAGTACTTC. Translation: CANKTGTGGYEQYF.